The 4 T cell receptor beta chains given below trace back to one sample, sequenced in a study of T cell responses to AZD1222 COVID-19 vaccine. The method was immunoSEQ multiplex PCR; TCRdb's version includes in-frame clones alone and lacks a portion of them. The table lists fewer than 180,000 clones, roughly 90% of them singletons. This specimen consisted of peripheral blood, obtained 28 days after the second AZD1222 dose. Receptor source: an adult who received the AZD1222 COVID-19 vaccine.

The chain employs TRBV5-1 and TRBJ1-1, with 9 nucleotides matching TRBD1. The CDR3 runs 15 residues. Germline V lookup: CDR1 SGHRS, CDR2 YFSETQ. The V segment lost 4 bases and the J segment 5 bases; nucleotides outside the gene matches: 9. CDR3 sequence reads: CASSLRQGEGTEAFF. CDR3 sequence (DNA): TGCGCCAGCAGCCTAAGACAGGGGGAGGGTACTGAAGCTTTCTTT. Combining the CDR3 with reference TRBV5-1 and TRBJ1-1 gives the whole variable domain KAGVTQTPRYLIKTRGQQVTLSCSPISGHRSVSWYQQTPGQGLQFLFEYFSETQRNKGNFPGRFSGRQFSNSRSEMNVSTLELGDSALYLCASSLRQGEGTEAFFGQGTRLTVV.

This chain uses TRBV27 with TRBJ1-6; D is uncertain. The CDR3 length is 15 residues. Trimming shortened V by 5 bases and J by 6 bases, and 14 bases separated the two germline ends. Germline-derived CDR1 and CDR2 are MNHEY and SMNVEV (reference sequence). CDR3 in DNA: TGTGCCAGCAGTCCGCTATCAGGAGGTAATTCACCCCTCCACTTT. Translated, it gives CASSPLSGGNSPLHF.

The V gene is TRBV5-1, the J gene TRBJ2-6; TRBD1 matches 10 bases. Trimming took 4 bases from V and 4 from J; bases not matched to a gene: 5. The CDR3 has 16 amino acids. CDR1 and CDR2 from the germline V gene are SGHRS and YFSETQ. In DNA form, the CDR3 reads TGCGCCAGCAGCCGGACAGGGGGGACCGGGGCCAACGTCCTGACTTTC. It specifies CASSRTGGTGANVLTF.

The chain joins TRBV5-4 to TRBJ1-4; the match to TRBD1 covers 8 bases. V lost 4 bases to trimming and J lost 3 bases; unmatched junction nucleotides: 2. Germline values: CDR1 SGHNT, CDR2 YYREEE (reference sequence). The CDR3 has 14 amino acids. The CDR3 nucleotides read TGTGCCAGCAGCAGGGGACAGGCTAATGAAAAACTGTTTTTT. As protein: CASSRGQANEKLFF.